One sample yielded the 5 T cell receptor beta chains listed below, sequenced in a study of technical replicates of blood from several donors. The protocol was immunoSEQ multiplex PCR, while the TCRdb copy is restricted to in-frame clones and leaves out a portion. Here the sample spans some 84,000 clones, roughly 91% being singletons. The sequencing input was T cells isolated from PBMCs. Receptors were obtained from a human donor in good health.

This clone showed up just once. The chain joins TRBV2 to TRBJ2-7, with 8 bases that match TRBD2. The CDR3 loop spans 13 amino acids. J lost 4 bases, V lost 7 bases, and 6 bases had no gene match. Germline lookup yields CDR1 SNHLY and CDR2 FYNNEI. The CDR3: CASTSGRLYEQYF. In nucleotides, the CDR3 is TGTGCCAGCACCAGCGGGAGATTATACGAGCAGTACTTC.

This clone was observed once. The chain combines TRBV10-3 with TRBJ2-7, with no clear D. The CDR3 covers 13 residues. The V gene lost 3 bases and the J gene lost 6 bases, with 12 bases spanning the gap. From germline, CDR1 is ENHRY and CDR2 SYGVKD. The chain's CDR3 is CAISDTSPREQYF. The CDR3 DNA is TGTGCCATCAGTGATACATCCCCCCGCGAGCAGTACTTC.

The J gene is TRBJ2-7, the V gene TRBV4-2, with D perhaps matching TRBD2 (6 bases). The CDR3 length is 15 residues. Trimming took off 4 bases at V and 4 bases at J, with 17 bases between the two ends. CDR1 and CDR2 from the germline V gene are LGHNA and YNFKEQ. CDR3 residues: CASSLSSESGYEQYF. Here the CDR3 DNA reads TGTGCCAGCAGCCTATCTAGCGAGAGTGGGTACGAGCAGTACTTC.

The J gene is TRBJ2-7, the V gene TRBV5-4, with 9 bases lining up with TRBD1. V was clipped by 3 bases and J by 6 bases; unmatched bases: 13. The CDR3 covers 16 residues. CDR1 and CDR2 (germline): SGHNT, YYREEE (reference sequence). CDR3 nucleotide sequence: TGTGCCAGCAGCTATAAACCGGGACAGGGCCGAAGCGAGCAGTACTTC. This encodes CASSYKPGQGRSEQYF. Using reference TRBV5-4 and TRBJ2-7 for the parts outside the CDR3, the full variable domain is ETGVTQSPTHLIKTRGQQVTLRCSSQSGHNTVSWYQQALGQGPQFIFQYYREEENGRGNFPPRFSGLQFPNYSSELNVNALELDDSALYLCASSYKPGQGRSEQYFGPGTRLTVT.

The CDR3 sequence is CASSSTGALRDFEEKLFF. As DNA, the CDR3 is TGTGCCAGCAGCTCGACGGGCGCCCTCCGGGACTTTGAGGAAAAACTGTTTTTT. The chain employs TRBV7-9 and TRBJ1-4, with D possibly matching TRBD1 (5 bases). V dropped 4 bases and J dropped 8 bases, with 26 bases sitting between them. The CDR3 consists of 18 residues. Germline CDR1 is SEHNR and CDR2 is FQNEAQ (reference sequence).